This TCR beta chain stems from a study of blood T cell repertoires in COVID-19. This clone was observed a handful of times. The CDR3 consists of 16 residues. The ends were cut back, 0 bases at V and 2 bases at J, with 11 bases in the middle. The germline V gene encodes CDR1 SGDLS and CDR2 YYNGEE. Profiling relied on immunoSEQ multiplex PCR, and the TCRdb table lists in-frame clones only, not all of them. The table shows a few hundred thousand clones, with 70% to 90% occurring only once. The sequence came from a man aged 30-40 years who had recovered from COVID-19. This chain uses TRBV9 with TRBJ2-2; D is possibly TRBD1 (5 bases). Sequencing was performed on PBMCs or T cells enriched from blood (not recorded which). The CDR3: CASSVGQGPNTGELFF. In DNA form, the CDR3 reads TGTGCCAGCAGCGTAGGTCAGGGTCCTAACACCGGGGAGCTGTTTTTT.